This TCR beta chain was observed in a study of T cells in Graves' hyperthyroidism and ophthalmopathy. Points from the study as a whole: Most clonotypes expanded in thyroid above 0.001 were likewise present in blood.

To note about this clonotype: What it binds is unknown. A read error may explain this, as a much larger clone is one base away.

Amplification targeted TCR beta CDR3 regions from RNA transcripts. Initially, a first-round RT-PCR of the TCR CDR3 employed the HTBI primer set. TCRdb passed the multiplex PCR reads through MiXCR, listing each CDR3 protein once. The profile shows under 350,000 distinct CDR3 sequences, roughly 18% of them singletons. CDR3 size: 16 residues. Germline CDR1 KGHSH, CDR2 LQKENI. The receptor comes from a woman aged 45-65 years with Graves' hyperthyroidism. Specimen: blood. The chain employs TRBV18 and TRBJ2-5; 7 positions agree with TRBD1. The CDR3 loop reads CAGSQTTTGTKETQYF. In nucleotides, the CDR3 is TGTGCCGGCTCACAGACGACGACAGGGACCAAAGAGACCCAGTACTTC.